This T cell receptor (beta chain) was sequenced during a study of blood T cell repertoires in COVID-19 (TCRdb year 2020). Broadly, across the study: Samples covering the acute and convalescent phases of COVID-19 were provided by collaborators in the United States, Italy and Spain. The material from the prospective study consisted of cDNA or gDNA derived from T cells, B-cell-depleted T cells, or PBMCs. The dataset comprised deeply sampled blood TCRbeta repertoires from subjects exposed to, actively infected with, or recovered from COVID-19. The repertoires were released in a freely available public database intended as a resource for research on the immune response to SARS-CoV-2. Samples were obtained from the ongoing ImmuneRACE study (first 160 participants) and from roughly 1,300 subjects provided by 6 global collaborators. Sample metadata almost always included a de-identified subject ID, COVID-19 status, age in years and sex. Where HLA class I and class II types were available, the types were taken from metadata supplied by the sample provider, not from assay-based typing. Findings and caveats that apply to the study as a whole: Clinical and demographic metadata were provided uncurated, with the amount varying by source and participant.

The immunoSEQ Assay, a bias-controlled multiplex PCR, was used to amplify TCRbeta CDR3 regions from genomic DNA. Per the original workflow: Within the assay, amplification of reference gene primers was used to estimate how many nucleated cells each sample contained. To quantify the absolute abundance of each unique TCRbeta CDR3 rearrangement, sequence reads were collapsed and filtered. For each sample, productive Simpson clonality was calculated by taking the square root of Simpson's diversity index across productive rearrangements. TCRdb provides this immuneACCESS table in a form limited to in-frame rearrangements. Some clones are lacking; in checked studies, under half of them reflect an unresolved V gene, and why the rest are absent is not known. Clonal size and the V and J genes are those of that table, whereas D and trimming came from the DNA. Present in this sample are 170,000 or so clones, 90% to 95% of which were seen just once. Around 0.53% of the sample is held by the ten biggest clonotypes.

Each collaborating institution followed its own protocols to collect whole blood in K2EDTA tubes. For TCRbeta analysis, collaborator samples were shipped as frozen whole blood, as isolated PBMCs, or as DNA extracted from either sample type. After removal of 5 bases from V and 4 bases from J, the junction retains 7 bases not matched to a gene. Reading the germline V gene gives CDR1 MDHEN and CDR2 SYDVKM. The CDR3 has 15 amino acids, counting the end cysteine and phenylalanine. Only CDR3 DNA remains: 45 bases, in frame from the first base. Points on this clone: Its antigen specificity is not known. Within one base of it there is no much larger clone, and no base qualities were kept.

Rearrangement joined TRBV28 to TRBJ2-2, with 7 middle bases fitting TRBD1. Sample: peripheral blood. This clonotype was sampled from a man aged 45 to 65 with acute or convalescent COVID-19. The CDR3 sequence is CASSGRDRATGELFF. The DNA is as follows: TGTGCCAGCAGTGGACGAGACAGGGCCACCGGGGAGCTGTTTTTT.